The next 6 T cell receptor beta chains were all read from a single sample in a study of control samples from healthy donors and cancer patients. Libraries were prepared by immunoSEQ multiplex PCR; TCRdb keeps only in-frame clonotypes and omits some of them. This repertoire shows around 70,000 clones, roughly 86% found once; its top ten account for approximately 2.3%. The sequenced material came from PBMCs. The receptors derive from a woman between 50 and 59 years old with head and neck cancer.

V and J are TRBV4-1 and TRBJ2-1, with D unresolved. This CDR3 comprises 11 residues. Germline V gives CDR1 MGHRA, CDR2 YSYEKL. Trimming shortened V by 6 bases and J by 9 bases, and 9 bases separated the two germline ends. CDR3 nucleotides: TGCGCCAGCAGTGAAGACCTTGAGCAGTTCTTC. This codes for CASSEDLEQFF.

V and J are TRBV9 and TRBJ1-3; tentative D call: TRBD1 (6 bases). This CDR3 spans 15 amino acids. Germline V gene sequence: CDR1 SGDLS, CDR2 YYNGEE. Between the trimmed V and J ends, which lost 3 bases and 4 bases, there was a span of 14 bases. CDR3 bases: TGTGCCAGCAGCGCCCAGACAGGCGGGGGAAACACCATATATTTT. Translation gives CASSAQTGGGNTIYF. The entire variable domain, with the rest obtained from reference TRBV9 and TRBJ1-3, is as follows: DSGVTQTPKHLITATGQRVTLRCSPRSGDLSVYWYQQSLDQGLQFLIQYYNGEERAKGNILERFSAQQFPDLHSELNLSSLELGDSALYFCASSAQTGGGNTIYFGEGSWLTVV.

This clone was seen a single time. The chain couples TRBV11-1 to TRBJ2-7; 7 bases align to TRBD1. The CDR3 is made up of 14 amino acids. V lost 3 bases and J lost 3; bases outside the gene matches: 5. Germline V gene lookup returns CDR1 SGHAT and CDR2 FQDESV (reference sequence). The CDR3 is CASSFGTAFYEQYF. Here the CDR3 DNA reads TGTGCCAGCAGCTTCGGGACAGCATTCTACGAGCAGTACTTC.

The rearrangement joins TRBV10-2 to TRBJ2-1, with TRBD2 matching over 7 bases. The CDR3 totals 14 residues. Unmatched junction bases numbered 9, after V lost 8 bases and J lost 5 bases. The germline V gene encodes CDR1 WSHSY and CDR2 SAAADI. Written as DNA, the CDR3 is TGCGCCAGCGGTTTCCTAGCGGTCGACAATGAGCAGTTCTTC. Protein: CASGFLAVDNEQFF.

About this clone itself: Germline and junction disagree at one end, which may indicate a read error. The chain recombines TRBV11-3 with TRBJ1-3, with 8 bases fitting TRBD1. The CDR3 totals 15 residues. Germline V gene lookup returns CDR1 SGHNT and CDR2 YENEEA. CDR3 amino acids: CASSKDRAIWKHHIF. CDR3 nucleotide sequence: TGTGCCAGCAGCAAGGACAGGGCAATCTGGAAACACCATATATTT.

The CDR3 DNA reads as TGTGCCAGCAGCACCCCTAGCGGGGGGGGCTTTGATGAGCAGTTCTTC. The encoded protein is CASSTPSGGGFDEQFF. The genes are TRBV7-9 and TRBJ2-1; 12 bases map to TRBD2. The CDR3 is 16 residues long. Germline V gene sequence: CDR1 SEHNR, CDR2 FQNEAQ (reference sequence). Trimming cost V 5 bases and J 8 bases; bases outside gene matches: 10.